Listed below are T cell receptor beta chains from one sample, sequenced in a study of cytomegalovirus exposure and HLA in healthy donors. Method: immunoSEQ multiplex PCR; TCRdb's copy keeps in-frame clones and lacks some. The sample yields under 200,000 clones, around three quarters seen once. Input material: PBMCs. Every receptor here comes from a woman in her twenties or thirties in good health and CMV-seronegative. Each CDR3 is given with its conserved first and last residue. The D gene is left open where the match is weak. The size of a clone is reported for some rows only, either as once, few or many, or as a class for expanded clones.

CASSLGLAGPLTDTQYF,TGCGCCAGCAGCTTGGGGCTAGCGGGGCCCCTCACAGATACGCAGTATTTT,17,TRBD2,TRBV5-1,.,TRBJ2-3
CASSAGVDYGYTF,TGTGCCAGCTCCGCAGGGGTTGACTATGGCTACACCTTC,13,.,TRBV2,.,TRBJ1-2
CATSRDLGGSEQFF,TGTGCCACCAGCAGAGATTTAGGAGGGTCAGAGCAGTTCTTC,14,.,TRBV15,.,TRBJ2-1
CASSQDGGAGGTEAFF,TGCGCCAGCAGCCAAGATGGGGGAGCGGGGGGGACTGAAGCTTTCTTT,16,.,TRBV4-1,.,TRBJ1-1
CASSRGTGNIRSPLHF,TGCGCCAGCAGCCGCGGGACAGGGAACATCAGGTCACCCCTCCACTTT,16,TRBD1,TRBV4-1,few,TRBJ1-6
CASSTTGQIKNIQYF,TGTGCCAGCAGTACTACTGGACAGATCAAAAACATTCAGTACTTC,15,.,TRBV7-2,.,TRBJ2-4
CAPQWGLAGGSWNEQFF,TGTGCCCCCCAGTGGGGACTAGCGGGGGGGTCCTGGAATGAGCAGTTCTTC,17,TRBD2,TRBV2,.,TRBJ2-1
CRTGTAYGYTF,TGCAGAACCGGGACAGCTTATGGCTACACCTTC,11,TRBD1,TRBV20-1,.,TRBJ1-2
CAISESGLAGYNEQFF,TGTGCCATCAGTGAGTCGGGGCTAGCGGGTTACAATGAGCAGTTCTTC,16,TRBD2,TRBV10-3,.,TRBJ2-1
CASTPVGRGAYEQYF,TGTGCCAGCACTCCGGTGGGGCGGGGGGCCTACGAGCAGTACTTC,15,TRBD2,TRBV2,few,TRBJ2-7
CASSDTGLAGKSSYNEQFF,TGTGCCAGCAGTGACACGGGACTAGCGGGAAAGAGCTCCTACAATGAGCAGTTCTTC,19,TRBD2,TRBV6-1,.,TRBJ2-1
CASSLPGQINQPQHF,TGTGCCAGCAGCTTACCGGGACAGATAAATCAGCCCCAGCATTTT,15,TRBD1,TRBV7-8,.,TRBJ1-5
CAISERGYEQYF,TGTGCCATCAGTGAGAGGGGCTACGAGCAGTACTTC,12,.,TRBV10-3,.,TRBJ2-7
CASSLGLAGRNPLSYEQYF,TGTGCCAGCAGCCTGGGACTAGCGGGCCGCAACCCCCTCTCCTACGAGCAGTACTTC,19,TRBD2,TRBV4-2,few,TRBJ2-7
CASSHRKDSMNTEAFF,TGCGCCAGCAGCCATCGAAAGGACAGCATGAACACTGAAGCTTTCTTT,16,.,TRBV4-1,.,TRBJ1-1
CASSLTDRAPLHF,TGCGCCAGCAGCTTGACCGACAGGGCTCCCCTCCACTTT,13,TRBD1,TRBV5-1,.,TRBJ1-6
CASSLGQGGEQYF,TGCGCCAGCAGCTTGGGACAGGGCGGCGAGCAGTACTTC,13,TRBD1,TRBV5-1,once,TRBJ2-7
CAWSVLAGFETQYF,TGTGCCTGGAGTGTGCTAGCGGGATTTGAGACCCAGTACTTC,14,TRBD2,TRBV30,.,TRBJ2-5
CSVEEGRSGEKLFF,TGCAGCGTTGAAGAAGGCAGAAGCGGCGAAAAACTGTTTTTT,14,.,TRBV29-1,.,TRBJ1-4
CSAEQGYEQYF,TGCAGCGCCGAACAGGGCTACGAGCAGTACTTC,11,.,TRBV29-1,.,TRBJ2-7
CASSPGQGIYNEQFF,TGTGCCAGCAGCCCCGGACAGGGGATCTACAATGAGCAGTTCTTC,15,TRBD1,TRBV5-4,.,TRBJ2-1
CASSLGTSGSYEQYF,TGTGCCAGCAGCTTAGGGACTAGCGGGAGCTACGAGCAGTACTTC,15,TRBD2,TRBV7-9,.,TRBJ2-7
CASSEFFRNPPADTQYF,TGTGCCAGCAGTGAATTTTTCAGGAACCCTCCCGCAGATACGCAGTATTTT,17,.,TRBV6-1,.,TRBJ2-3
CASSLDPTRFDEQFF,TGTGCCAGCAGCTTGGACCCGACTAGGTTTGATGAGCAGTTCTTC,15,.,TRBV5-6,.,TRBJ2-1
CAWSEGLAGGQETQYF,TGTGCCTGGAGTGAGGGACTAGCGGGAGGACAAGAGACCCAGTACTTC,16,TRBD2,TRBV30,.,TRBJ2-5
CASSLNPTSRLGGYEQYF,TGTGCCAGCAGCTTAAACCCCACCAGTCGCTTAGGGGGCTACGAGCAGTACTTC,18,.,TRBV11-2,.,TRBJ2-7
CASSSVGGNGEKLFF,TGTGCCAGTAGTTCCGTAGGAGGGAATGGTGAAAAACTGTTTTTT,15,.,TRBV19,.,TRBJ1-4
CASSEDRTNYGYTF,TGTGCCAGCAGTGAGGACAGAACTAACTATGGCTACACCTTC,14,.,TRBV2,.,TRBJ1-2
CAWGQGGVEQYF,TGTGCCTGGGGGCAGGGAGGTGTCGAGCAGTACTTC,12,.,TRBV30,once,TRBJ2-7
CASSTQLFNEQFF,TGTGCCAGCAGTACCCAACTCTTCAATGAGCAGTTCTTC,13,.,TRBV2,.,TRBJ2-1
CASSLSGTSYNEQFF,TGCGCCAGCAGCTTGAGCGGGACCTCCTACAATGAGCAGTTCTTC,15,TRBD2,TRBV5-1,.,TRBJ2-1
CASSLGEDGDRHLYGYTF,TGTGCCAGCAGCTTAGGGGAAGACGGGGACAGGCATCTCTATGGCTACACCTTC,18,TRBD1,TRBV11-3,.,TRBJ1-2
CASRSKVDLENTEAFF,TGTGCAAGTCGTTCGAAAGTTGACTTGGAGAACACTGAAGCTTTCTTT,16,.,TRBV12-2,.,TRBJ1-1
CSVVRGANTGELFF,TGCAGCGTTGTTCGCGGGGCGAACACCGGGGAGCTGTTTTTT,14,.,TRBV29-1,once,TRBJ2-2
CASSQDNGTPNYGYTF,TGCGCCAGCAGCCAAGATAACGGGACACCTAACTATGGCTACACCTTC,16,.,TRBV4-3,few,TRBJ1-2
CASSLGRGEHEQYF,TGCGCCAGCAGCTTGGGTCGGGGTGAGCACGAGCAGTACTTC,14,.,TRBV5-1,many,TRBJ2-7
CASRPQGLTYEQYF,TGTGCCAGCAGGCCACAGGGATTGACCTACGAGCAGTACTTC,14,.,TRBV6-1,.,TRBJ2-7
CASSRGLSNQPQHF,TGTGCCAGTAGCAGGGGACTAAGCAATCAGCCCCAGCATTTT,14,.,TRBV19,.,TRBJ1-5
CASSLPGGDYGYTF,TGTGCCAGCAGTCTGCCGGGGGGAGACTATGGCTACACCTTC,14,.,TRBV4-2,.,TRBJ1-2
CASSGPGLAGGPEQFF,TGTGCCAGCAGTGGACCAGGACTAGCGGGGGGGCCGGAGCAGTTCTTC,16,TRBD2,TRBV2,.,TRBJ2-1
CASSEGSGGLGYTF,TGTGCCAGCAGTGAAGGTTCGGGGGGGCTTGGCTACACCTTC,14,.,TRBV25-1,.,TRBJ1-2
CATGSAIEQFF,TGTGCCACCGGGAGCGCCATTGAGCAGTTCTTC,11,.,TRBV15,.,TRBJ2-1
CARRLPSTDTQYF,TGTGCCCGGAGACTACCTAGCACAGATACGCAGTATTTT,13,.,TRBV30,few,TRBJ2-3
CASSRGLLTGPQHF,TGTGCCAGCAGCAGGGGACTCCTCACGGGGCCCCAGCATTTT,14,.,TRBV9,once,TRBJ1-5
CASSPSRLGGREQYF,TGTGCCAGCAGCCCCTCCCGACTGGGGGGAAGGGAGCAGTACTTC,15,.,TRBV7-9,.,TRBJ2-7
CASSLGASGSGNEQFF,TGTGCCAGCAGCTTAGGGGCTAGCGGGAGCGGGAATGAGCAGTTCTTC,16,TRBD2,TRBV7-2,.,TRBJ2-1
CASSQDGAEETQYF,TGTGCCAGCAGCCAAGATGGGGCGGAAGAGACCCAGTACTTC,14,.,TRBV4-2,.,TRBJ2-5
CAIVGQLNQPQHF,TGTGCCATTGTGGGACAGTTGAATCAGCCCCAGCATTTT,13,TRBD1,TRBV10-3,.,TRBJ1-5
CASSFGTGGSGANVLTF,TGTGCCAGCAGCTTTGGGACAGGGGGCTCTGGGGCCAACGTCCTGACTTTC,17,TRBD1,TRBV11-3,.,TRBJ2-6